This entry lists 20 T cell receptor beta chains sequenced from one sample in a study of T cell responses to AZD1222 COVID-19 vaccine. Produced via immunoSEQ multiplex PCR; TCRdb's table is partial and in-frame only. The table includes 120,000 to 150,000 clones, about 90% detected once. The input for sequencing was peripheral blood, taken on day 0 of AZD1222 vaccination. Receptor source: an adult in good health.

V and J are TRBV7-2 and TRBJ2-7; no definite D call. Germline V gene sequence: CDR1 SGHTA, CDR2 FQGNSA. V lost 7 bases, J lost 2 bases, and 15 bases lay in between. There are 14 residues in the CDR3. The CDR3 coding sequence is TGTGCCAGCACCCAGGCCAGTTGGGCCTACGAGCAGTACTTC. Amino acids: CASTQASWAYEQYF.

The V call is TRBV12-3 or TRBV12-4, the J call TRBJ2-5; TRBD1 might be the D (5 bases). Trimming cost V 7 bases and J 6 bases, with 15 bases left between them. The length of the CDR3 is 13 residues. The CDR3 nucleotides read TGTGCCAGCACCCTTGAAGGGGAAAAGACCCAGTACTTC. This sequence encodes CASTLEGEKTQYF.

This chain connects TRBV11-2 to TRBJ1-1; D ambiguous. Germline values: CDR1 SGHAT, CDR2 FQNNGV. There are 11 residues in the CDR3. The V gene lost 1 base and the J gene lost 4 bases, with 1 base spanning the gap. The CDR3 sequence is CASSLGTEAFF. The CDR3 region has the DNA TGTGCCAGCAGCTTAGGCACTGAAGCTTTCTTT. The variable domain in full, completed from reference TRBV11-2 and TRBJ1-1, reads EAGVAQSPRYKIIEKRQSVAFWCNPISGHATLYWYQQILGQGPKLLIQFQNNGVVDDSQLPKDRFSAERLKGVDSTLKIQPAKLEDSAVYLCASSLGTEAFFGQGTRLTVV.

The chain has TRBV4-1 and TRBJ2-1; 14 bases map to TRBD2. The trim removed 1 base at V and 8 bases at J, leaving 7 bases unmatched. Germline CDR1 and CDR2: MGHRA and YSYEKL. This CDR3 comprises 17 residues. CDR3 bases: TGCGCCAGCAGCCAAGGACTAGCGGGAGGGCCTCTAGATGAGCAGTTCTTC. As protein: CASSQGLAGGPLDEQFF.

The chain combines TRBV14 with TRBJ2-1, with TRBD2 identical over 9 bases. The CDR3 has 15 amino acids. Looked up from germline, CDR1 is SGHDN and CDR2 is FVKESK. The V segment lost 4 bases and the J segment 7 bases; nucleotides outside the gene matches: 8. The CDR3 spells CASSPLAGEGNEQFF. Here the CDR3 DNA reads TGTGCCAGCAGCCCTTTAGCGGGAGAGGGGAATGAGCAGTTCTTC.

The chain is built from TRBV19 and TRBJ2-1; no firm D call. Trimming pared 0 bases from V and 3 bases from J, leaving 9 bases between. Per germline, CDR1 LNHDA and CDR2 SQIVND (reference sequence). This CDR3 spans 15 amino acids. CDR3 residues: CASSIDRQLYNEQFF. In DNA, the CDR3 is TGTGCCAGTAGTATAGATCGGCAGCTCTACAATGAGCAGTTCTTC.

The chain combines TRBV28 with TRBJ2-1; D unclear. The germline CDR1 and CDR2 sequences are MDHEN and SYDVKM. CDR3 length equals 15 residues. V dropped 4 bases and J dropped 0 bases, with 10 bases sitting between them. CDR3 nucleotide sequence: TGTGCCAGCAGTTCACCTATATTCTCCTACAATGAGCAGTTCTTC. This gives the protein CASSSPIFSYNEQFF. Full variable domain (remainder filled in from reference TRBV28 and TRBJ2-1): DVKVTQSSRYLVKRTGEKVFLECVQDMDHENMFWYRQDPGLGLRLIYFSYDVKMKEKGDIPEGYSVSREKKERFSLILESASTNQTSMYLCASSSPIFSYNEQFFGPGTRLTVL.

The rearrangement links TRBV7-3 to TRBJ1-4, with 7 bases that match TRBD1. Germline loops: CDR1 SGHTA, CDR2 FQGTGA. V lost 2 bases, J lost 8 bases, and 8 bases stayed unmatched. This CDR3 has 15 amino acids. DNA of the CDR3: TGTGCCAGCAGCTTACAGGGGGGTTTTGGGGAAAAACTGTTTTTT. It codes for CASSLQGGFGEKLFF.

The J gene is TRBJ2-7, the V gene TRBV14; D call uncertain. This CDR3 has 14 amino acids. Trimming left V 3 bases short and J 5 bases short, with 14 bases between. Germline V CDR1 and CDR2: SGHDN, FVKESK. The DNA of the CDR3 is TGTGCCAGCAGCCACCACCCCGGGCTAAACGAGCAGTACTTC. It translates to CASSHHPGLNEQYF.

CDR3 bases: TGTGCCAGTAGTGTAAACGGAGTCCCCGGGGGCTACACCTTC. Protein: CASSVNGVPGGYTF. The chain combines TRBV19 with TRBJ1-2, with no clear D. CDR3 size: 14 residues. Germline loops: CDR1 LNHDA, CDR2 SQIVND (reference sequence). V was cut by 5 bases and J by 8 bases, with 18 bases left in between.

V gene TRBV9 combines with J gene TRBJ1-2, with no clear D. The CDR3 has 17 amino acids. Germline V gene lookup returns CDR1 SGDLS and CDR2 YYNGEE. The V gene lost 3 bases and the J gene lost 0 bases, with 18 bases spanning the gap. The DNA for the CDR3 is TGTGCCAGCAGCGCTTGGGTTTCCAAAAAAGCTAACTATGGCTACACCTTC. This encodes CASSAWVSKKANYGYTF.

The chain is built from TRBV7-2 and TRBJ2-5; D is possibly TRBD2 (5 bases). The CDR3 consists of 14 residues. Germline CDR1 SGHTA, CDR2 FQGNSA. V lost 8 bases and J 5 bases, leaving 18 bases between the germline ends. Here the CDR3 reads CASLKRSKSETQYF. In DNA, the CDR3 is TGTGCCAGCTTAAAGCGGAGTAAGAGCGAGACCCAGTACTTC.

The gene calls are TRBV15 and TRBJ1-5, with D tentatively TRBD1 (5 bases). In germline, CDR1 is LNHNV, CDR2 YYDKDF (reference sequence). The CDR3 has 13 residues. Trimming took 5 bases from V and 1 from J, leaving 6 bases between them. The CDR3, as DNA: TGTGCCACCAGCGGGGGAAGCAATCAGCCCCAGCATTTT. Its translation is CATSGGSNQPQHF.

V usage is TRBV7-9 and J usage is TRBJ1-5; maybe TRBD1 (6 bases). Trimming took off 0 bases at V and 6 bases at J, with 18 bases between the two ends. This CDR3 comprises 17 residues. CDR1 SEHNR and CDR2 FQNEAQ come from the germline V gene (reference sequence). CDR3 DNA: TGTGCCAGCAGCTTAGCGAGTGAGACAGGCTTATTTCAGCCCCAGCATTTT. This sequence encodes CASSLASETGLFQPQHF.

The chain links TRBV28 to TRBJ2-3; 15 nucleotides match TRBD2. The CDR3 totals 19 residues. Trimming at V came to 3 bases and at J to 3 bases, leaving 10 bases not matched to a gene. Germline CDR1 and CDR2: MDHEN and SYDVKM. CDR3 in amino acids: CASSFPGLAGGPRTDTQYF. The CDR3 DNA sequence: TGTGCCAGCAGTTTCCCCGGACTAGCGGGAGGGCCCAGGACAGATACGCAGTATTTT.

This chain uses TRBV7-2 with TRBJ2-7; possibly TRBD2 for D (5 bases). Germline loops: CDR1 SGHTA, CDR2 FQGNSA. The CDR3 contains 15 residues. V was pared by 1 base and J by 2 bases, with 12 bases between. CDR3 in DNA: TGTGCCAGCAGCTTAGATTTGAGGGAGACCTACGAGCAGTACTTC. It yields the protein CASSLDLRETYEQYF.

The chain carries TRBV5-1 and TRBJ1-4; D unclear. Per germline, CDR1 SGHRS and CDR2 YFSETQ. Trimming took off 4 bases at V and 4 bases at J, with 14 bases between the two ends. The CDR3 runs 15 residues. The CDR3 spells CASSATGRHNEKLFF. The CDR3 DNA reads as TGCGCCAGCAGCGCGACCGGGAGACATAATGAAAAACTGTTTTTT.

The chain is built from TRBV18 and TRBJ2-4; TRBD1 might be the D (7 bases). Trimming removed 0 bases at V and 7 bases at J, with 10 bases between. Germline V gives CDR1 KGHSH, CDR2 LQKENI. The CDR3 covers 14 residues. The CDR3 DNA is TGTGCCAGCTCACCACCGACAGGGAGGAACATTCAGTACTTC. As protein: CASSPPTGRNIQYF.

J is TRBJ2-1 and V is TRBV10-1, with 12 positions matching TRBD1. Looked up from germline, CDR1 is WNHNN and CDR2 is SYGVQD (reference sequence). This CDR3 comprises 15 residues. V was pared by 2 bases and J by 6 bases, with 2 bases of the junction left unmatched. In DNA form, the CDR3 reads TGCGCCAGCAGTGAGATGGGACAGGGGGCCAATGAGCAGTTCTTC. It yields the protein CASSEMGQGANEQFF.

This chain connects TRBV7-9 to TRBJ2-5; the D is unclear. Germline CDR1 reads SEHNR; CDR2 reads FQNEAQ (reference sequence). Trimming removed 5 bases from V and 5 bases from J, with 9 bases in between. CDR3 length equals 12 residues. DNA for the CDR3: TGTGCCAGCAGCCCCACTGGGGAGACCCAGTACTTC. Translated, it gives CASSPTGETQYF.